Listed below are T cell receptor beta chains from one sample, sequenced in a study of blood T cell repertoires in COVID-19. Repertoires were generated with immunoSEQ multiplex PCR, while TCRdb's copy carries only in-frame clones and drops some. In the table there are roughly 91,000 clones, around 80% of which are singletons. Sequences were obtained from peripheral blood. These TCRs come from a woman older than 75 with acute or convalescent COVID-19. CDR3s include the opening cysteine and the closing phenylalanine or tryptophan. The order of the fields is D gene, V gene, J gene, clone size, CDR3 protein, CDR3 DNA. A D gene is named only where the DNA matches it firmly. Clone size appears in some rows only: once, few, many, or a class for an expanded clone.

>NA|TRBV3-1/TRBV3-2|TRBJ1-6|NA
CASSQDTGWNSPLHF
TGTGCCAGCAGCCAAGATACGGGGTGGAATTCACCCCTCCACTTT
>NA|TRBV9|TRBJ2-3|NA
CASSVSAGTDTQYF
TGTGCCAGCAGCGTAAGTGCGGGGACAGATACGCAGTATTTT
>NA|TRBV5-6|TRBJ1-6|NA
CASSWQTDSPLHF
TGTGCCAGCAGCTGGCAGACCGACAGTCCCCTCCACTTT
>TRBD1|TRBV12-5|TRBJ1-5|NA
CASALTGGQPQHF
TGTGCTAGTGCCCTCACAGGGGGCCAGCCCCAGCATTTT
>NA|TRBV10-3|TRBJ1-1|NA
CAISVYRENTEAFF
TGTGCCATCAGTGTCTACAGGGAGAACACTGAAGCTTTCTTT
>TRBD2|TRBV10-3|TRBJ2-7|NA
CAIRASGGGYEQYF
TGTGCCATCAGGGCTAGCGGGGGGGGCTACGAGCAGTACTTC
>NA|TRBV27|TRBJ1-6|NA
CASSLQGLNSPLHF
TGTGCCAGCAGTTTACAGGGGTTGAATTCACCCCTCCACTTT
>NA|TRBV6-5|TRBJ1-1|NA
CASHGQMNTEAFF
TGTGCCAGCCACGGACAGATGAACACTGAAGCTTTCTTT
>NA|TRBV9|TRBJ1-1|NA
CASSVVGSWNTEAFF
TGTGCCAGCAGCGTAGTTGGCAGTTGGAACACTGAAGCTTTCTTT
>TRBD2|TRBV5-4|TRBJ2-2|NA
CASSYGGGARTGELFF
TGTGCCAGCAGCTATGGCGGGGGGGCCCGCACCGGGGAGCTGTTTTTT
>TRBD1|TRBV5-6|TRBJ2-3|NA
CASSGTGPVQYF
TGTGCCAGCAGCGGGACAGGGCCGGTGCAGTATTTT
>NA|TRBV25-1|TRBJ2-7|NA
CASSRGVYEQYF
TGTGCCAGCAGCCGCGGGGTCTACGAGCAGTACTTC
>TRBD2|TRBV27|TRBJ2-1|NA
CASSFWASGSGISYNEQFF
TGTGCCAGCAGTTTTTGGGCTAGCGGGAGCGGAATCTCCTACAATGAGCAGTTCTTC
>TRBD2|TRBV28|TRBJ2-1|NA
CASSPPGGLAGREQFF
TGTGCCAGCAGCCCACCGGGGGGGCTAGCGGGACGGGAGCAGTTCTTC
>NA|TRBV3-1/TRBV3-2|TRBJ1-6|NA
CASSRTDSPLHF
TGTGCCAGCAGCAGGACAGATTCACCCCTCCACTTT
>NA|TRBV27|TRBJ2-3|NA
CASSSIGGSTDTQYF
TGTGCCAGCAGTTCTATCGGGGGTAGCACAGATACGCAGTATTTT
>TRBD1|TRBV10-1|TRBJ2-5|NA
CASSDTGASQETQYF
TGCGCCAGCAGTGATACAGGGGCATCACAAGAGACCCAGTACTTC
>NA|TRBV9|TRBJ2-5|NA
CASSVRVGETQYF
TGTGCCAGCAGCGTGCGGGTGGGGGAGACCCAGTACTTC
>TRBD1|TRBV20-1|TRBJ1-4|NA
CSASKGAEKLFF
TGCAGTGCTAGTAAGGGGGCTGAAAAACTGTTTTTT
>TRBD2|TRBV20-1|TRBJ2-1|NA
CSARGTSGVPGYNEQFF
TGCAGTGCTCGTGGGACTAGCGGGGTACCTGGGTACAATGAGCAGTTCTTC
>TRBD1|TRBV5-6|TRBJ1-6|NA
CASSPGQPTRSAYNSPLHF
TGTGCCAGCTCCCCGGGACAGCCAACTAGAAGCGCCTATAATTCACCCCTCCACTTT
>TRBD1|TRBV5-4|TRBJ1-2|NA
CASSLGTGGDRYGYTF
TGTGCCAGCAGCTTAGGGACAGGGGGCGATCGGTATGGCTACACCTTT
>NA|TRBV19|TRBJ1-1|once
CASSEAAFGEAFF
TGTGCCAGTAGTGAGGCAGCTTTCGGTGAAGCTTTCTTT
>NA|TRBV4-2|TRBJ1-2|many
CASSQPNGYYGYTF
TGTGCCAGCAGCCAGCCAAACGGGTACTATGGCTACACCTTC
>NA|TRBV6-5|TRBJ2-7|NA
CASKRQGMASEQYF
TGTGCCAGCAAAAGGCAGGGAATGGCGAGCGAGCAGTACTTC
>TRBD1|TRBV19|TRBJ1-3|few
CASSIPPGTGAGNTIYF
TGTGCCAGTAGTATACCTCCCGGGACAGGGGCTGGAAACACCATATATTTT
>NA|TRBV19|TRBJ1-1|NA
CASSIGGSREPEAFF
TGTGCCAGTAGTATAGGCGGCTCCCGGGAGCCTGAAGCTTTCTTT
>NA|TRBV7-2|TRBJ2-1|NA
CASSLIGAHEQFF
TGTGCCAGCAGCTTGATTGGGGCCCATGAGCAGTTCTTC
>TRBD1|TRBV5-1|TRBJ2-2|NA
CASSIVTGGALGGELFF
TGCGCCAGCAGTATCGTGACAGGGGGCGCGCTCGGCGGGGAGCTGTTTTTT
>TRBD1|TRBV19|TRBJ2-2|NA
CASSGQGLSGELFF
TGTGCCAGTAGTGGACAGGGGCTCTCCGGGGAGCTGTTTTTT
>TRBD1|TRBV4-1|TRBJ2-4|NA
CASSQGTGPENIQYF
TGCGCCAGCAGCCAGGGGACAGGCCCCGAAAACATTCAGTACTTC
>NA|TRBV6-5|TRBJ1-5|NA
CASTLSGGDQPQHF
TGTGCCAGTACCCTGAGTGGGGGGGATCAGCCCCAGCATTTT
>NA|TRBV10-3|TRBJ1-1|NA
CATRGGRGTEAFF
TGTGCCACCAGAGGGGGTCGGGGAACTGAAGCTTTCTTT
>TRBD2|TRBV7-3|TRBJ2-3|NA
CASSLYGAGGTDTQYF
TGTGCCAGCAGCTTATATGGAGCGGGGGGTACAGATACGCAGTATTTT
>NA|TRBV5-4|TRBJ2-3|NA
CASSRAEGTDTQYF
TGTGCCAGCAGCCGAGCGGAGGGCACAGATACGCAGTATTTT
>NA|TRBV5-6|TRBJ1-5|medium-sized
CASSSKTDRQPQHF
TGTGCCAGCAGCTCCAAGACAGACCGACAGCCCCAGCATTTT
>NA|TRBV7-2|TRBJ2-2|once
CASSLGGASRGTGELFF
TGTGCCAGCAGCTTAGGGGGTGCCTCCCGGGGCACCGGGGAGCTGTTTTTT
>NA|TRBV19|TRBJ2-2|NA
CARTGTELNTGELFF
TGTGCCAGAACCGGTACGGAGCTTAACACCGGGGAGCTGTTTTTT
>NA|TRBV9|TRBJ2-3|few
CASSSGAFTDTQYF
TGTGCCAGCAGCTCTGGGGCTTTCACAGATACGCAGTATTTT
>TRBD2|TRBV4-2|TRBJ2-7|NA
CASSQDREGTTSYEQYF
TGTGCCAGCAGCCAAGACCGCGAGGGGACTACTTCCTACGAGCAGTACTTC
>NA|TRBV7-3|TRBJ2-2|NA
CASSLSLTNTGELFF
TGTGCCAGCAGCCTCTCGTTAACGAACACCGGGGAGCTGTTTTTT
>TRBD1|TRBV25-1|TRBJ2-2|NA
CASTIQGAGELFF
TGTGCCAGCACAATACAGGGGGCCGGGGAGCTGTTTTTT
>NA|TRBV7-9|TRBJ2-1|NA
CASSLANEQFF
TGTGCCAGCAGCCTGGCTAATGAGCAGTTCTTC
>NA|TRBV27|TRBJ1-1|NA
CASGVGGNTEAFF
TGTGCCAGCGGAGTCGGGGGGAACACTGAAGCTTTCTTT